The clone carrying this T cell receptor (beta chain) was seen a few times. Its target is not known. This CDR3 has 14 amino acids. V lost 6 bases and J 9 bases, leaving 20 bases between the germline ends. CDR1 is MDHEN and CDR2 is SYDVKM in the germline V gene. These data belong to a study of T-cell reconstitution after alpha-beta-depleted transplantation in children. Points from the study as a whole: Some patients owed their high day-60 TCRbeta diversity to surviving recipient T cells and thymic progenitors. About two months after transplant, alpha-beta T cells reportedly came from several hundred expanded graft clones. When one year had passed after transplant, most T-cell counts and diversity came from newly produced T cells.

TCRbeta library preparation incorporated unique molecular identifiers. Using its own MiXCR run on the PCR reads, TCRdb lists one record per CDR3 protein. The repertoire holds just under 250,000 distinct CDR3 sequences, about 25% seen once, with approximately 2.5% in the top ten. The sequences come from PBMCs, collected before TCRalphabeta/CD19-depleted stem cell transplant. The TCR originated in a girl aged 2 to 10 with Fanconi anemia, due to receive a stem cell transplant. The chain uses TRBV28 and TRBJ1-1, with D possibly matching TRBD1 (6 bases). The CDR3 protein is CASSLSATGNKAFF. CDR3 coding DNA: TGTGCCAGCAGCCTAAGCGCGACAGGAAATAAAGCTTTCTTT.